The entry below gives a single TCR beta chain sequence along with its context. The antigen is not known. V lost 0 bases, J lost 7 bases, and 7 bases stayed unmatched. Per germline, CDR1 SGDLS and CDR2 YYNGEE. This CDR3 contains 15 residues. The data originate from a study of T-cell memory formation after mild COVID-19. Study-wide findings and caveats: Pre-infection memory harbored some responding clones, suggesting cross-reactive memory joined.

A single record per CDR3 protein comes from TCRdb applying MiXCR to the 5' RACE reads. Of 160,000 or so distinct CDR3 sequences listed, 25% to 40% were seen once; the top ten hold more than 10%. The TCR sequence derives from an adult woman who had mild COVID-19 (a few samples of this study predate the infection). Cell type and time point are not known. Sequenced sample: PBMCs or a T cell subset sorted from them (not recorded which). The chain combines TRBV9 with TRBJ2-1; 7 bases fit TRBD1. CDR3: CASSVGQGFWNEQFF. DNA of the CDR3: TGTGCCAGCAGCGTAGGACAGGGCTTTTGGAATGAGCAGTTCTTC.